Listed below are T cell receptor beta chains from one sample, sequenced in a study of graft-versus-host responses after intestinal transplantation. Method: immunoSEQ multiplex PCR; TCRdb's copy keeps in-frame clones and lacks some. The repertoire holds about 23,000 clones, with approximately 91% as singletons. This material consisted of PBMCs, taken just over 38 days after intestinal transplant. These receptors came from a human patient who received an intestinal transplant, so some T cells may come from the graft donor. The CDR3 runs from the conserved cysteine through the conserved F or W. The D gene is left open where the match is weak. Clone size is not always given. Where it is, it says once, few, many or a class for expanded clones.

D gene: -; J gene: TRBJ2-5; V gene: TRBV30; clone size: -; CDR3 protein: CAWALQETQYF; CDR3 DNA: TGTGCCTGGGCATTACAAGAGACCCAGTACTTC
D gene: -; J gene: TRBJ1-5; V gene: TRBV19; clone size: -; CDR3 protein: CASSIRGGTSNQPQHF; CDR3 DNA: TGTGCCAGTAGTATACGGGGAGGTACGAGCAATCAGCCCCAGCATTTT
D gene: -; J gene: TRBJ2-1; V gene: TRBV2; clone size: once; CDR3 protein: CASSEVSGSYNEQFF; CDR3 DNA: TGTGCCAGCAGTGAGGTTAGTGGTTCCTACAATGAGCAGTTCTTC
D gene: TRBD1; J gene: TRBJ1-1; V gene: TRBV7-9; clone size: few; CDR3 protein: CASRTGGTEAFF; CDR3 DNA: TGTGCCAGTAGGACAGGGGGCACTGAAGCTTTCTTT
D gene: -; J gene: TRBJ2-7; V gene: TRBV28; clone size: -; CDR3 protein: CASSAGATEQYF; CDR3 DNA: TGTGCCAGCAGCGCAGGGGCAACCGAGCAGTACTTC
D gene: -; J gene: TRBJ2-7; V gene: TRBV7-2; clone size: -; CDR3 protein: CASSLQAWESRYEQYF; CDR3 DNA: TGTGCCAGCAGCTTACAGGCCTGGGAGAGTCGGTACGAGCAGTACTTC
D gene: -; J gene: TRBJ1-1; V gene: TRBV6-6; clone size: -; CDR3 protein: CASSYSTGRNTEAFF; CDR3 DNA: TGTGCCAGCAGTTACTCGACAGGACGGAACACTGAAGCTTTCTTT
D gene: -; J gene: TRBJ2-3; V gene: TRBV28; clone size: once; CDR3 protein: CASSFSGTEGTDTQYF; CDR3 DNA: TGTGCCAGCAGTTTCTCCGGGACGGAGGGCACAGATACGCAGTATTTT
D gene: -; J gene: TRBJ2-2; V gene: TRBV5-1; clone size: -; CDR3 protein: CASSLARGTGELFF; CDR3 DNA: TGCGCCAGCAGCTTGGCCAGGGGCACCGGGGAGCTGTTTTTT
D gene: -; J gene: TRBJ1-5; V gene: TRBV27; clone size: -; CDR3 protein: CASSPPGLNQPQHF; CDR3 DNA: TGTGCCAGCTCGCCCCCTGGCCTCAATCAGCCCCAGCATTTT
D gene: TRBD2; J gene: TRBJ2-5; V gene: TRBV6-6; clone size: -; CDR3 protein: CASTLLAGETQYF; CDR3 DNA: TGTGCCAGCACCTTACTAGCGGGAGAGACCCAGTACTTC
D gene: -; J gene: TRBJ2-7; V gene: TRBV28; clone size: -; CDR3 protein: CASTRGRRSYEQYF; CDR3 DNA: TGTGCCAGCACCCGGGGACGCCGATCCTACGAGCAGTACTTC
D gene: TRBD1; J gene: TRBJ1-1; V gene: TRBV11-2; clone size: -; CDR3 protein: CASTQTGPEAFF; CDR3 DNA: TGTGCCAGCACACAGACAGGGCCTGAAGCTTTCTTT
D gene: TRBD1; J gene: TRBJ1-5; V gene: TRBV6-1; clone size: -; CDR3 protein: CASRTGEGHQPQHF; CDR3 DNA: TGTGCCAGCAGGACAGGGGAAGGGCATCAGCCCCAGCATTTT
D gene: -; J gene: TRBJ2-5; V gene: TRBV11-3; clone size: -; CDR3 protein: CASSLGQLETQYF; CDR3 DNA: TGTGCCAGCAGCTTAGGACAATTGGAGACCCAGTACTTC
D gene: -; J gene: TRBJ2-1; V gene: TRBV7-9; clone size: -; CDR3 protein: CASSLVVNEQFF; CDR3 DNA: TGTGCCAGCAGCTTAGTGGTAAACGAGCAGTTCTTC
D gene: -; J gene: TRBJ1-5; V gene: TRBV4-1; clone size: -; CDR3 protein: CASSQDPRRHQPQHF; CDR3 DNA: TGCGCCAGCAGCCAAGATCCCAGACGCCATCAGCCCCAGCATTTT
D gene: -; J gene: TRBJ1-2; V gene: TRBV28; clone size: -; CDR3 protein: CASSLSLGYGYTF; CDR3 DNA: TGTGCCAGCAGTTTAAGCCTCGGATATGGCTACACCTTC
D gene: TRBD2; J gene: TRBJ2-1; V gene: TRBV5-1; clone size: -; CDR3 protein: CASSLAILAGAYNEQFF; CDR3 DNA: TGCGCCAGCAGCTTGGCTATACTAGCGGGAGCGTACAATGAGCAGTTCTTC
D gene: -; J gene: TRBJ1-3; V gene: TRBV5-1; clone size: -; CDR3 protein: CASRDGFSGNTIYF; CDR3 DNA: TGCGCCAGCAGGGACGGATTCTCTGGAAACACCATATATTTT
D gene: -; J gene: TRBJ2-1; V gene: TRBV4-2; clone size: once; CDR3 protein: CASSQVALTSSYNEQFF; CDR3 DNA: TGTGCCAGCAGCCAAGTTGCATTAACGAGCTCCTACAATGAGCAGTTCTTC